This is a list of T cell receptor beta chains from one sample in a study of T cells in Graves' hyperthyroidism and ophthalmopathy. TCRdb analysed the multiplex PCR reads with MiXCR anew, one entry per CDR3 protein. The repertoire has some 510,000 distinct CDR3 sequences, 20% to 25% of them found once; the top ten carry more than 25%. The sequenced sample consisted of blood. All receptors derive from a man aged 18 to 30 with Graves' hyperthyroidism. Both conserved end residues are part of each CDR3. Fields, in order: J gene, V gene, D gene, clone size, CDR3 protein, CDR3 DNA. D genes are given only for firm matches. For some rows the clone size is stated as once, few or many, or as a class when expanded; others skip it.

j_gene: TRBJ1-5; v_gene: TRBV6-1; d_gene: .; abundance: .; CDR3aa: CASSPFGNQPQHF; CDR3nt: TGTGCCAGCAGTCCGTTCGGCAATCAGCCCCAGCATTTT
j_gene: TRBJ1-2; v_gene: TRBV3-1; d_gene: .; abundance: .; CDR3aa: CASSQNPGEVYGYTF; CDR3nt: TGTGCCAGCAGCCAAAACCCAGGGGAGGTCTATGGCTACACCTTC
j_gene: TRBJ1-2; v_gene: TRBV6-1; d_gene: .; abundance: many; CDR3aa: CASSEAGSNYGYTF; CDR3nt: TGTGCCAGCAGTGAAGCTGGATCTAACTATGGCTACACCTTC
j_gene: TRBJ1-1; v_gene: TRBV24-1; d_gene: .; abundance: many; CDR3aa: CATSEPTGEAFF; CDR3nt: TGTGCCACCAGTGAACCTACAGGGGAAGCTTTCTTT
j_gene: TRBJ1-2; v_gene: TRBV3-1; d_gene: .; abundance: few; CDR3aa: CASSQGLNYGYTF; CDR3nt: TGTGCCAGCAGCCAAGGATTGAACTATGGCTACACCTTC
j_gene: TRBJ2-7; v_gene: TRBV15; d_gene: .; abundance: many; CDR3aa: CATSRGDGSYEQYF; CDR3nt: TGTGCCACCAGCAGAGGTGACGGATCCTACGAGCAGTACTTC
j_gene: TRBJ1-1; v_gene: TRBV30; d_gene: TRBD1; abundance: .; CDR3aa: CAWSDRGEAFF; CDR3nt: TGTGCCTGGAGTGACAGGGGTGAAGCTTTCTTT
j_gene: TRBJ1-1; v_gene: TRBV4-1; d_gene: .; abundance: .; CDR3aa: CASSGTRANTEAFF; CDR3nt: TGCGCCAGCAGCGGTACTAGGGCGAACACTGAGGCTTTCTTT
j_gene: TRBJ2-2; v_gene: TRBV30; d_gene: .; abundance: .; CDR3aa: CAWSVRGAGTGELFF; CDR3nt: TGTGCCTGGAGTGTACGAGGGGCAGGCACCGGGGAGCTGTTTTTT
j_gene: TRBJ1-1; v_gene: TRBV28; d_gene: .; abundance: many; CDR3aa: CASSLWVMTEAFF; CDR3nt: TGTGCCAGCAGTCTTTGGGTGATGACTGAAGCTTTCTTT
j_gene: TRBJ1-5; v_gene: TRBV20-1; d_gene: .; abundance: many; CDR3aa: CSARAGQSNQPQHF; CDR3nt: TGCAGTGCTAGAGCCGGACAAAGCAATCAGCCCCAGCATTTT
j_gene: TRBJ2-4; v_gene: TRBV9; d_gene: TRBD2; abundance: .; CDR3aa: CASSHGGGAKNIQYF; CDR3nt: TGTGCCAGCAGCCACGGGGGGGGCGCCAAAAACATTCAGTACTTC
j_gene: TRBJ2-7; v_gene: TRBV6-1; d_gene: .; abundance: many; CDR3aa: CASEGLGHEQYF; CDR3nt: TGTGCCAGCGAGGGCCTAGGCCACGAGCAGTACTTC
j_gene: TRBJ2-7; v_gene: TRBV6-5; d_gene: TRBD1; abundance: many; CDR3aa: CASSNLPNRGPYEQYF; CDR3nt: TGTGCCAGCAGTAACCTCCCTAACAGGGGGCCCTACGAGCAGTACTTC
j_gene: TRBJ1-1; v_gene: TRBV29-1; d_gene: .; abundance: .; CDR3aa: CSVEGAGVPKNAFF; CDR3nt: TGCAGCGTTGAGGGGGCAGGGGTCCCTAAGAATGCTTTCTTT
j_gene: TRBJ2-7; v_gene: TRBV4-1; d_gene: .; abundance: few; CDR3aa: CASSQEVTITGASYEQYF; CDR3nt: TGCGCCAGCAGCCAAGAGGTAACCATAACCGGGGCGTCCTACGAGCAGTACTTC
j_gene: TRBJ1-1; v_gene: TRBV5-6; d_gene: TRBD1; abundance: .; CDR3aa: CASSLPGQGSRTEAFF; CDR3nt: TGTGCCAGCAGCTTACCGGGACAGGGGAGCAGGACTGAAGCTTTCTTT
j_gene: TRBJ2-5; v_gene: TRBV30; d_gene: .; abundance: many; CDR3aa: CAWSDGPPGETQYF; CDR3nt: TGTGCCTGGAGTGATGGTCCTCCTGGGGAGACCCAGTACTTC
j_gene: TRBJ2-5; v_gene: TRBV3-1; d_gene: TRBD1; abundance: many; CDR3aa: CASSLIQGYQETQYF; CDR3nt: TGTGCCAGCAGCCTGATACAGGGGTACCAAGAGACCCAGTACTTC
j_gene: TRBJ2-5; v_gene: TRBV6-5; d_gene: .; abundance: many; CDR3aa: CASRPGVGETQYF; CDR3nt: TGTGCCAGCAGGCCAGGGGTGGGGGAGACCCAGTACTTC
j_gene: TRBJ1-2; v_gene: TRBV28; d_gene: TRBD1; abundance: .; CDR3aa: CASSSAAGTGNYGYTF; CDR3nt: TGTGCCAGCAGCTCGGCCGCCGGGACAGGGAACTATGGCTACACCTTC
j_gene: TRBJ1-6; v_gene: TRBV30; d_gene: .; abundance: .; CDR3aa: CAWSQGTNSPLHF; CDR3nt: TGTGCCTGGAGTCAAGGGACCAATTCACCCCTCCACTTT
j_gene: TRBJ2-7; v_gene: TRBV2; d_gene: .; abundance: many; CDR3aa: CASVFDRSLGEQYF; CDR3nt: TGTGCCAGCGTCTTCGACAGGTCCCTCGGCGAGCAGTACTTC
j_gene: TRBJ2-2; v_gene: TRBV28; d_gene: .; abundance: many; CDR3aa: CASSQTVNTGELFF; CDR3nt: TGTGCCAGCAGTCAGACAGTGAACACCGGGGAGCTGTTTTTT
j_gene: TRBJ1-1; v_gene: TRBV20-1; d_gene: .; abundance: few; CDR3aa: CSAAGPMTEAFF; CDR3nt: TGCAGTGCTGCCGGGCCTATGACTGAAGCTTTCTTT
j_gene: TRBJ1-2; v_gene: TRBV20-1; d_gene: .; abundance: many; CDR3aa: CSARRQEGYGYTF; CDR3nt: TGCAGTGCTAGAAGACAGGAGGGCTATGGCTACACCTTC
j_gene: TRBJ1-5; v_gene: TRBV6-5; d_gene: .; abundance: many; CDR3aa: CASSYGVYSNQPQHF; CDR3nt: TGTGCCAGCAGTTACGGGGTTTATAGCAATCAGCCCCAGCATTTT
j_gene: TRBJ1-5; v_gene: TRBV28; d_gene: TRBD1; abundance: many; CDR3aa: CASRQGGPGAQHF; CDR3nt: TGTGCCAGCAGGCAGGGGGGGCCTGGGGCCCAGCATTTT
j_gene: TRBJ2-6; v_gene: TRBV11-1; d_gene: .; abundance: many; CDR3aa: CASSLGRRQTSGANVLTF; CDR3nt: TGTGCCAGCAGCTTAGGGAGGCGTCAGACATCTGGGGCCAACGTCCTGACTTTC
j_gene: TRBJ1-5; v_gene: TRBV2; d_gene: .; abundance: many; CDR3aa: CASSDGSNQPQHF; CDR3nt: TGTGCCAGCAGCGACGGAAGCAATCAGCCCCAGCATTTT
j_gene: TRBJ2-5; v_gene: TRBV7-9; d_gene: TRBD2; abundance: many; CDR3aa: CASSSGVAGETQYF; CDR3nt: TGTGCCAGCAGCAGCGGGGTGGCGGGTGAGACCCAGTACTTC
j_gene: TRBJ1-1; v_gene: TRBV24-1; d_gene: .; abundance: many; CDR3aa: CATSDTREEAFF; CDR3nt: TGTGCCACCAGTGATACCAGGGAGGAAGCTTTCTTT
j_gene: TRBJ2-7; v_gene: TRBV30; d_gene: .; abundance: .; CDR3aa: CAWSVMGSEQYF; CDR3nt: TGTGCCTGGAGTGTAATGGGGAGCGAGCAGTACTTC
j_gene: TRBJ2-3; v_gene: TRBV28; d_gene: .; abundance: .; CDR3aa: CASLTAGRTDTQYF; CDR3nt: TGTGCCTCCCTGACGGCAGGGAGGACAGATACGCAGTATTTT
j_gene: TRBJ1-3; v_gene: TRBV28; d_gene: .; abundance: .; CDR3aa: CASSFSRAGGNTIYF; CDR3nt: TGTGCCAGCAGTTTCTCACGGGCGGGGGGAAACACCATATATTTT
j_gene: TRBJ2-5; v_gene: TRBV11-3; d_gene: TRBD1; abundance: many; CDR3aa: CASTLGDSGETQYF; CDR3nt: TGTGCCAGCACCCTAGGGGACAGCGGTGAGACCCAGTACTTC
j_gene: TRBJ1-1; v_gene: TRBV20-1; d_gene: TRBD1; abundance: .; CDR3aa: CSARDPQGVGNTEAFF; CDR3nt: TGCAGTGCTAGAGACCCTCAGGGGGTGGGGAACACTGAAGCTTTCTTT
j_gene: TRBJ1-1; v_gene: TRBV28; d_gene: TRBD1; abundance: many; CDR3aa: CASSYTGDSEAFF; CDR3nt: TGTGCCAGCAGCTATACAGGGGATAGTGAAGCTTTCTTT
j_gene: TRBJ2-5; v_gene: TRBV12-3/TRBV12-4; d_gene: TRBD1; abundance: many; CDR3aa: CASSSWTGSETQYF; CDR3nt: TGTGCCAGCAGTTCTTGGACAGGTAGCGAGACCCAGTACTTC
j_gene: TRBJ1-1; v_gene: TRBV12-3/TRBV12-4; d_gene: .; abundance: many; CDR3aa: CASSIILGWNTEAFF; CDR3nt: TGTGCCAGCAGCATCATCCTCGGCTGGAACACTGAAGCTTTCTTT
j_gene: TRBJ1-3; v_gene: TRBV28; d_gene: .; abundance: many; CDR3aa: CASARTVRGGNTIYF; CDR3nt: TGTGCCAGCGCAAGGACGGTCCGAGGGGGAAACACCATATATTTT
j_gene: TRBJ1-5; v_gene: TRBV6-1; d_gene: .; abundance: .; CDR3aa: CASLGRGPQHF; CDR3nt: TGTGCCAGCCTCGGGAGGGGGCCCCAGCATTTT
j_gene: TRBJ2-7; v_gene: TRBV28; d_gene: .; abundance: many; CDR3aa: CASRDVGSSYEQYF; CDR3nt: TGTGCCAGCAGGGACGTGGGCAGCTCCTACGAGCAGTACTTC
j_gene: TRBJ2-7; v_gene: TRBV18; d_gene: TRBD1; abundance: many; CDR3aa: CASSPRDRAYEQYF; CDR3nt: TGTGCCAGCAGCCCCCGGGACAGGGCCTACGAGCAGTACTTC
j_gene: TRBJ1-2; v_gene: TRBV4-2; d_gene: .; abundance: few; CDR3aa: CASSQAAYGYTF; CDR3nt: TGTGCCAGCAGCCAGGCAGCTTATGGCTACACCTTC
j_gene: TRBJ1-5; v_gene: TRBV4-1; d_gene: .; abundance: many; CDR3aa: CASSPSGRFVAQHF; CDR3nt: TGCGCCAGCAGCCCAAGTGGGAGGTTTGTGGCCCAGCATTTT
j_gene: TRBJ1-3; v_gene: TRBV7-2; d_gene: TRBD1; abundance: many; CDR3aa: CASSSGQASGNTIYF; CDR3nt: TGTGCCAGCAGCTCAGGACAGGCCTCTGGAAACACCATATATTTT
j_gene: TRBJ2-2; v_gene: TRBV6-5; d_gene: .; abundance: many; CDR3aa: CASSYTFQGPGELFF; CDR3nt: TGTGCCAGCAGCTACACTTTTCAGGGTCCCGGGGAGCTGTTTTTT
j_gene: TRBJ2-5; v_gene: TRBV24-1; d_gene: .; abundance: .; CDR3aa: CATSGPGVGETQYF; CDR3nt: TGTGCCACCAGTGGCCCGGGGGTTGGGGAGACCCAGTACTTC
j_gene: TRBJ1-2; v_gene: TRBV14; d_gene: .; abundance: many; CDR3aa: CASSRWETGYNYGYTF; CDR3nt: TGTGCCAGCAGCCGGTGGGAGACCGGTTATAACTATGGCTACACCTTC
j_gene: TRBJ1-5; v_gene: TRBV12-3/TRBV12-4; d_gene: .; abundance: .; CDR3aa: CASKKGGPSNQPQHF; CDR3nt: TGTGCCAGCAAAAAGGGGGGACCTAGCAATCAGCCCCAGCATTTT
j_gene: TRBJ2-5; v_gene: TRBV6-1; d_gene: .; abundance: many; CDR3aa: CATSNRETQYF; CDR3nt: TGTGCCACTTCAAATAGGGAGACCCAGTACTTC
j_gene: TRBJ1-5; v_gene: TRBV5-1; d_gene: .; abundance: many; CDR3aa: CASSWGENQPQHF; CDR3nt: TGCGCCAGCAGCTGGGGAGAAAATCAGCCCCAGCATTTT
j_gene: TRBJ2-2; v_gene: TRBV29-1; d_gene: TRBD2; abundance: .; CDR3aa: CSVGQLAGGPVSGELFF; CDR3nt: TGCAGCGTTGGTCAGCTAGCGGGGGGGCCCGTGTCCGGGGAGCTGTTTTTT
j_gene: TRBJ2-2; v_gene: TRBV6-2/TRBV6-3; d_gene: .; abundance: many; CDR3aa: CASTERHPNTGELFF; CDR3nt: TGTGCCAGCACGGAGCGGCACCCGAACACCGGGGAGCTGTTTTTT
j_gene: TRBJ2-5; v_gene: TRBV11-2; d_gene: .; abundance: .; CDR3aa: CASSPMAQETQYF; CDR3nt: TGTGCCAGCAGCCCAATGGCGCAGGAGACCCAGTACTTC
j_gene: TRBJ1-2; v_gene: TRBV6-5; d_gene: .; abundance: many; CDR3aa: CASSYVRAYGYTF; CDR3nt: TGTGCCAGCAGTTACGTCAGAGCCTATGGCTACACCTTC
j_gene: TRBJ1-2; v_gene: TRBV27; d_gene: .; abundance: many; CDR3aa: CASSYGAGLYGYTF; CDR3nt: TGTGCCAGCAGTTATGGGGCCGGTCTCTATGGCTACACCTTC
j_gene: TRBJ2-3; v_gene: TRBV12-3/TRBV12-4; d_gene: .; abundance: many; CDR3aa: CASTWSRLTDTQYF; CDR3nt: TGTGCCAGCACTTGGAGCAGGTTAACAGATACGCAGTATTTT
j_gene: TRBJ2-2; v_gene: TRBV24-1; d_gene: .; abundance: few; CDR3aa: CATNSGQTNTGELFF; CDR3nt: TGTGCCACCAACTCGGGCCAGACGAACACCGGGGAGCTGTTTTTT